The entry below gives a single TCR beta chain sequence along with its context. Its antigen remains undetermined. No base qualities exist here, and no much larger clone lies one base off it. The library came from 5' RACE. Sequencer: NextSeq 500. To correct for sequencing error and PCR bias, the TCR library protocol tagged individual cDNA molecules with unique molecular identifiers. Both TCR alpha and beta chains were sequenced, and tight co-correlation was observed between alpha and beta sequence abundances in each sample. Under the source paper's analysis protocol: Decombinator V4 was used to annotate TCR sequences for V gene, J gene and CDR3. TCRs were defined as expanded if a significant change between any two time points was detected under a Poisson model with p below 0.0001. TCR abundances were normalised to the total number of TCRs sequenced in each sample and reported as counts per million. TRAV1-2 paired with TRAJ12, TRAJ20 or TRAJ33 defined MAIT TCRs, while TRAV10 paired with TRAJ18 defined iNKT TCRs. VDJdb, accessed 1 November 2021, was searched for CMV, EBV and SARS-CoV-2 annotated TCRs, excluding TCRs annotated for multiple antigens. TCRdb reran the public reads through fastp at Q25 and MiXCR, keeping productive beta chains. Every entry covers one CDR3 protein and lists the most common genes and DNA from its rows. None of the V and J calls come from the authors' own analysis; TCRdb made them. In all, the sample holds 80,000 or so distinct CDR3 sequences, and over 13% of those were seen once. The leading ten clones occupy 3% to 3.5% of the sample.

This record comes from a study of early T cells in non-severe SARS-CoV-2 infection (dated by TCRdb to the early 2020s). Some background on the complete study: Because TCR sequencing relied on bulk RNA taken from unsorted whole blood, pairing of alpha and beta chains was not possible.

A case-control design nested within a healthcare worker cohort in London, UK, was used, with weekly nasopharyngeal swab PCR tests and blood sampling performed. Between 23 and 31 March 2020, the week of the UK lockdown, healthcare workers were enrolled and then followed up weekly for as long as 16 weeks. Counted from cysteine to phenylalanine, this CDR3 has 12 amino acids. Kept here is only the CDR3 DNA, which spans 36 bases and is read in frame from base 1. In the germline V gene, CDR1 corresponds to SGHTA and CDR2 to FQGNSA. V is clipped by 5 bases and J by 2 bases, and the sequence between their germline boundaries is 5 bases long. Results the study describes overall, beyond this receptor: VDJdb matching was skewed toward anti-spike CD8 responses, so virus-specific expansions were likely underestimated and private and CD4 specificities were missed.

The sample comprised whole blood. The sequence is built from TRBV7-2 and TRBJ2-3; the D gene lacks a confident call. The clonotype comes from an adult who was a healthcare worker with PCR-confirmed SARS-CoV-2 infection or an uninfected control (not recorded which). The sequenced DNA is TGTGCCAGCAGCGGATACACAGATACGCAGTATTTT. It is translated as CASSGYTDTQYF.